The rows below give T cell receptor beta chains drawn from one sample of a study of beta chain features in type 1 diabetes. Sequenced by immunoSEQ multiplex PCR; TCRdb stores in-frame clones only, minus some. The profile shows hundreds of thousands of clones, 15% to 17% of them singletons. The sample was naive CD4+ T cells from blood. Receptors originate from a man aged 18 to 30 in good health. Both conserved end residues are part of each CDR3. Fields, in order: V gene, J gene, D gene, clone size, CDR3 DNA, CDR3 protein. A D gene is named only where the DNA matches it firmly. Size is stated for part of the rows, as once, few or many counts, or as a class when the clone is expanded.

>TRBV7-9|TRBJ2-1|-|-
TGTGCCAGCAGCTTATCTCAAGGGCTTCTGGATGAGCAGTTCTTC
CASSLSQGLLDEQFF
>TRBV6-6|TRBJ1-1|-|-
TGTGCCAGCAAGACGAACACTGAAGCTTTCTTT
CASKTNTEAFF
>TRBV5-1|TRBJ2-3|-|few
TGCGCCAGCAGCCATATAGGGACTCCTTCCACAGATACGCAGTATTTT
CASSHIGTPSTDTQYF
>TRBV30|TRBJ1-1|-|-
TGTGCCTGGAGTGTAATGGGGGAAGCTTTCTTT
CAWSVMGEAFF
>TRBV27|TRBJ2-7|-|-
TGTGCCAGCAGCCGAACGTCTAGCTACGAGCAGTACTTC
CASSRTSSYEQYF
>TRBV28|TRBJ2-3|-|few
TGTGCCAGCAGTCCCCCGGGGTGGGGCGATACGCAGTATTTT
CASSPPGWGDTQYF
>TRBV4-1|TRBJ1-5|-|few
TGCGCCAGCAGCCAAGACGGCGGGGGGAACCAGCCCCAGCATTTT
CASSQDGGGNQPQHF
>TRBV27|TRBJ2-5|-|few
TGTGCCAGCAGTTGGATCGGGGTGGGAGAGACCCAGTACTTC
CASSWIGVGETQYF
>TRBV5-1|TRBJ2-4|TRBD2|few
TGCGCCAGCAGCTCGCCAGTCGGGACTAGCTTACTTAGCCAAAAACATTCATACTTC
CASSSPVGTSLLSQKHSYF
>TRBV5-4|TRBJ2-1|-|-
TGTGCCAGCAGCCCCGGCCGGCAGGGAAGGTTAAATGAGCAGTTCTTC
CASSPGRQGRLNEQFF
>TRBV5-5|TRBJ2-7|TRBD2|-
TGTGCCAGCAGCGGGACTAGGGATACGCAGCAGTACTTC
CASSGTRDTQQYF
>TRBV15|TRBJ1-1|-|few
TGTGCCACCAGCAGAGGGTTGTTCCAGGAGAACACTGAAGCTTTCTTT
CATSRGLFQENTEAFF
>TRBV10-3|TRBJ1-5|TRBD1|few
TGTGCCATTAGGGACAGCCGATCGGGCAATCAGCCCCAGCATTTT
CAIRDSRSGNQPQHF
>TRBV6-1|TRBJ1-5|TRBD1|few
TGTGCCAGCAGTCCCCAGGGGGGCCAGCCCCAGCATTTT
CASSPQGGQPQHF
>TRBV10-3|TRBJ2-2|TRBD2|-
TGTGCCATCAGGGGACTAGCGGGAGGGCTTTGGACCGGGGAGCTGTTTTTT
CAIRGLAGGLWTGELFF
>TRBV15|TRBJ2-7|TRBD2|few
TGTGCCACCAGCAGGTTACTCGGGGGGGCCCGACCTTACGAGCAGTACTTC
CATSRLLGGARPYEQYF
>TRBV7-3|TRBJ2-3|TRBD1|few
TGTGCCAGCAGCCCCCAAGGTAGCCTTTCAGGGGGAGATACGCAGTATTTT
CASSPQGSLSGGDTQYF
>TRBV7-9|TRBJ1-2|TRBD1|-
TGTGCCAGCAGCCGGACAGGAAGAAAGGATTATGGCTACACCTTC
CASSRTGRKDYGYTF
>TRBV6-5|TRBJ1-1|-|few
TGTGCCAGCAGTCCCATATGGGGGTCCAACACTGAAGCTTTCTTT
CASSPIWGSNTEAFF
>TRBV7-2|TRBJ1-3|-|few
TGTGCCAGCAGCCCCGGGTTCCTTCAGAACACCATATATTTT
CASSPGFLQNTIYF
>TRBV6-5|TRBJ1-2|TRBD1|-
TGTGCCAGCAGTTACGGTGGGACAGGGAGTTTTTGGGGCTACACCTTC
CASSYGGTGSFWGYTF
>TRBV5-6|TRBJ2-7|-|-
TGTGCCAGCAGCCCGACGGTTAGGGTCTCCTACGAGCAGTACTTC
CASSPTVRVSYEQYF
>TRBV15|TRBJ2-1|-|-
TGTGCCACCAGCAGAGATCGGTCGGCAGACCAGCAGTTCTTC
CATSRDRSADQQFF
>TRBV18|TRBJ1-2|-|-
TGTGCCAGCTCACCACAGGCAGGGACTAACTATGGCTACACCTTC
CASSPQAGTNYGYTF
>TRBV29-1|TRBJ2-7|TRBD2|few
TGCAGCGTTGAAGATCTTGGGACTAGCGGGAGCCGAAGCTACGAGCAGTACTTC
CSVEDLGTSGSRSYEQYF
>TRBV9|TRBJ2-2|-|few
TGTGCCAGCAGCGTAGGGGGGAACACCGGGGAGCTGTTTTTT
CASSVGGNTGELFF
>TRBV9|TRBJ2-7|TRBD1|few
TGTGCCAGCAGCCCAGGGCAATCGGGACAGAATTTCTACGAGCAGTACTTC
CASSPGQSGQNFYEQYF
>TRBV29-1|TRBJ2-7|-|-
TGCAGCGTTAACCCGGGACTGAACTCCTACGAGCAGTACTTC
CSVNPGLNSYEQYF
>TRBV7-8|TRBJ2-3|-|few
TGTGCCAGCAGCCAACGACTGAGCGGGCATTCCAGCACAGATACGCAGTATTTT
CASSQRLSGHSSTDTQYF
>TRBV4-3|TRBJ2-6|TRBD2|few
TGCGCCAGCAGCCAATTAGCGGGGGTGCTCTCTGGGGCCAACGTCCTGACTTTC
CASSQLAGVLSGANVLTF
>TRBV27|TRBJ2-5|TRBD1|-
TGTGCCAGCAGTTCTCCGACAGGGTACGGAGAGACCCAGTACTTC
CASSSPTGYGETQYF
>TRBV18|TRBJ1-2|TRBD1|-
TGTGCCAGCTCAGCCCGGGACAGTTTCTATGGCTACACCTTC
CASSARDSFYGYTF
>TRBV4-2|TRBJ1-5|TRBD1|-
TGTGCCAGCAGCCGGACAGGGGACAATCAGCCCCAGCATTTT
CASSRTGDNQPQHF
>TRBV4-3|TRBJ2-7|-|few
TGCGCCAGCAGCCAAGAAGGCCAGGGGGGGTACGAGCAGTACTTC
CASSQEGQGGYEQYF
>TRBV7-2|TRBJ2-5|-|few
TGTGCCAGCAGCTTAGCGCAGCAGGGTCCCCAGTACTTC
CASSLAQQGPQYF
>TRBV28|TRBJ1-3|TRBD1|few
TGTGCCAGCAGACTCTCCAAGGGACAGGTCGGAGGTGGAAACACCATATATTTT
CASRLSKGQVGGGNTIYF
>TRBV10-3|TRBJ2-2|-|-
TGTGCCATCAGTGAGTCTCGGCAGGGGAAGGCCGGGGAGCTGTTTTTT
CAISESRQGKAGELFF
>TRBV18|TRBJ2-7|TRBD2|-
TGTGCCAGCTCACCCGGGACTAGCGGGAGGCACGAGCAGTACTTC
CASSPGTSGRHEQYF
>TRBV10-3|TRBJ2-5|TRBD2|few
TGTGCCATCAGTGAGAACGAGCGGGACGGGGAGACCCAGTACTTC
CAISENERDGETQYF
>TRBV7-8|TRBJ2-3|TRBD2|few
TGTGCCAGCAGCTTAGCCGGGACTAGCGGGGGGGCCCTAAATACGCAGTATTTT
CASSLAGTSGGALNTQYF
>TRBV6-5|TRBJ1-2|-|few
TGTGCCAGCAGCTACAGGCAGGGGATTCGAAATGGCTACACCTTC
CASSYRQGIRNGYTF
>TRBV4-1|TRBJ2-1|TRBD2|-
TGCGCCAGCAGCCAAGCCGCGGGAGTAGGGATCTTC
CASSQAAGVGIF
>TRBV9|TRBJ2-5|TRBD1|few
TGTGCCAGCAGCGTATCCGGGACAGGGGTTCGGGAGACCCAGTACTTC
CASSVSGTGVRETQYF
>TRBV7-3|TRBJ2-5|TRBD2|few
TGTGCCAGCAGCTCCGGGAGGGGCGAGACCCAGTACTTC
CASSSGRGETQYF
>TRBV11-3|TRBJ2-7|-|-
TGTGCCAGCAGCTTAGGGACAGAGTACGAGCAGTACTTC
CASSLGTEYEQYF
>TRBV7-9|TRBJ1-6|-|-
TGTGCCAGCAGCGAAGGACAGTCGGGGAATTCACCCCTCCACTTT
CASSEGQSGNSPLHF